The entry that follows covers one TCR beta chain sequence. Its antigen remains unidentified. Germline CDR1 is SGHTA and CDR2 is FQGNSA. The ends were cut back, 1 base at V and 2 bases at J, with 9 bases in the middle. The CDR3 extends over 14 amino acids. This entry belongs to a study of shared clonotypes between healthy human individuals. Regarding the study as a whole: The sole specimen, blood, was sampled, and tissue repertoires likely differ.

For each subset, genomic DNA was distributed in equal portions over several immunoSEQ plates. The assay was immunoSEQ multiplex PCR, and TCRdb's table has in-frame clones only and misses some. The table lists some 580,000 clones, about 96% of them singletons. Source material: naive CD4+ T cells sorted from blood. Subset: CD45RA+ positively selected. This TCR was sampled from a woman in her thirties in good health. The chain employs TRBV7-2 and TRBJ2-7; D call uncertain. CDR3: CASSLGVGTYEQYF. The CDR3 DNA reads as TGTGCCAGCAGCTTAGGTGTGGGCACCTACGAGCAGTACTTC. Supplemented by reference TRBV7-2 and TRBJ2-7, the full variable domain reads GAGVSQSPSNKVTEKGKDVELRCDPISGHTALYWYRQSLGQGLEFLIYFQGNSAPDKSGLPSDRFSAERTGGSVSTLTIQRTQQEDSAVYLCASSLGVGTYEQYFGPGTRLTVT.